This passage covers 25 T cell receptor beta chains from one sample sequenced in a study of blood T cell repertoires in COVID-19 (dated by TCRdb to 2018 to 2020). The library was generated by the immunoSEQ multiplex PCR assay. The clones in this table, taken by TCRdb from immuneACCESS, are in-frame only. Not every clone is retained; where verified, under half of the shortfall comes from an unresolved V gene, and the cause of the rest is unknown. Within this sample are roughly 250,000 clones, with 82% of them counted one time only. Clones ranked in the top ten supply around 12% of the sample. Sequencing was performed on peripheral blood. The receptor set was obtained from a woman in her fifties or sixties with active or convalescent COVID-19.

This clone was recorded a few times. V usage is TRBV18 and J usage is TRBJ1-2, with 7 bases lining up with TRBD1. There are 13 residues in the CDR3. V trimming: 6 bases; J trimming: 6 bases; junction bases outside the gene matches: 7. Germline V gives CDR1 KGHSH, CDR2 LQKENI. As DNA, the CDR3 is TGTGCCAGCTCTCCCGACAGGGACAATGGCTACACCTTC. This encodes CASSPDRDNGYTF.

Here the CDR3 reads CASNPILGTGADGNTIYF. CDR3 DNA: TGTGCCAGCAACCCAATATTGGGGACAGGCGCTGATGGAAACACCATATATTTT. The chain links TRBV6-2 or TRBV6-3 to TRBJ1-3, with 8 bases aligning to TRBD1. The CDR3 consists of 18 residues. From germline, CDR1 is MNHEY and CDR2 SVGEGT. Trimming cost V 7 bases and J 3 bases; bases outside gene matches: 17.

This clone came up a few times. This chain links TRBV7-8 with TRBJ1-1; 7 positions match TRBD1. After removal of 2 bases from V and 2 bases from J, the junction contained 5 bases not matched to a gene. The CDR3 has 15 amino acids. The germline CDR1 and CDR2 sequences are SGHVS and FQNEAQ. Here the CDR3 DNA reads TGTGCCAGCAGCTTAAGGGGGGACAGAAACACTGAAGCTTTCTTT. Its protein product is CASSLRGDRNTEAFF.

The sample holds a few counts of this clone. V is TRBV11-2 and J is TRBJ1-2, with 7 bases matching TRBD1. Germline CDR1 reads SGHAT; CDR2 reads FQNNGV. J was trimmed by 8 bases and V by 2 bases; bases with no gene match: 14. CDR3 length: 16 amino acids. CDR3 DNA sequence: TGTGCCAGCAGCTTAAGGGGCAGGGGGGTGCGAAGCGGCTACACCTTC. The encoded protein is CASSLRGRGVRSGYTF.

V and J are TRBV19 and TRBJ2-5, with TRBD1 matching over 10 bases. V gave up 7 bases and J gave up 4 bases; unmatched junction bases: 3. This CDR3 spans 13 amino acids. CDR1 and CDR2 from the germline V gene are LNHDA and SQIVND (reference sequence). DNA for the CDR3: TGTGCCAGTACCGACAGGGGGCGAGAGACCCAGTACTTC. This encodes CASTDRGRETQYF.

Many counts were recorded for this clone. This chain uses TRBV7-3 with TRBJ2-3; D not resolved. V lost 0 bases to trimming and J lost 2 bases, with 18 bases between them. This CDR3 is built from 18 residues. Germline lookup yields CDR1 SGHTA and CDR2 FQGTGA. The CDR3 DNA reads TGTGCCAGCAGCTTAACGCCCTACCGAGGAGCCTACACAGATACGCAGTATTTT. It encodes CASSLTPYRGAYTDTQYF.

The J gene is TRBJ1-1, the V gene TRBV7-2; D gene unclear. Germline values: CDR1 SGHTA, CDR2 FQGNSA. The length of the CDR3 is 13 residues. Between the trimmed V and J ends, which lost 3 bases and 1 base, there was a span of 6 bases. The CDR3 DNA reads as TGTGCCAGCAGCTTTTGGCAGAACACTGAAGCTTTCTTT. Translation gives CASSFWQNTEAFF.

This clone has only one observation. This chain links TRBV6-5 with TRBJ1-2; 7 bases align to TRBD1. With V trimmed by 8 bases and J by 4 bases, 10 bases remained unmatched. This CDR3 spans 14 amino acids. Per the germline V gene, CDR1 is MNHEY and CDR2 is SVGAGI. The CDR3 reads CASDRTGYSYGYTF. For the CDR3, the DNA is TGTGCCAGCGATCGGACAGGTTACAGCTATGGCTACACCTTC.

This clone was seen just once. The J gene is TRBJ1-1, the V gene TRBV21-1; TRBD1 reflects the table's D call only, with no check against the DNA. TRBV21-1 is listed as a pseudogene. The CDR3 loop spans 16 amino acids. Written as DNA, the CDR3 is TGTGCCAGCAGCACACCCGCCGGGACAGAGAACACTGAAGCTTTCTTT. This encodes CASSTPAGTENTEAFF.

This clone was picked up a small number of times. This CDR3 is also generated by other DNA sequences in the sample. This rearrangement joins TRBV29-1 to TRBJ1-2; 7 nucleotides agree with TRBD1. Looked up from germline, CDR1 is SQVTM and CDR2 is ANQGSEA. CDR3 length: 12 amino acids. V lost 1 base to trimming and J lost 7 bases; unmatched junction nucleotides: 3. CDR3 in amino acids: CSVEGQGGGYTF. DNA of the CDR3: TGCAGCGTTGAAGGGCAGGGGGGTGGCTACACCTTC.

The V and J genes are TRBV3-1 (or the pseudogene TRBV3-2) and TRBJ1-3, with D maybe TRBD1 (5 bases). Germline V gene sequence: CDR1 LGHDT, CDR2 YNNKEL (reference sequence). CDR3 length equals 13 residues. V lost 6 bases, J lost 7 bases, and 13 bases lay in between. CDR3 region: CASSETGGNTIYF. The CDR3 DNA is TGTGCCAGCAGTGAAACCGGGGGGAACACCATATATTTT.

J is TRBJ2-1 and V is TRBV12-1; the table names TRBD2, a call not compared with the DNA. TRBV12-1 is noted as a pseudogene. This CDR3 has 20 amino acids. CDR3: CASGSPWLAGGMSSYNEQFF. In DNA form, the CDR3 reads TGTGCCAGCGGTTCCCCCTGGCTAGCGGGGGGGATGAGCTCCTACAATGAGCAGTTCTTC.

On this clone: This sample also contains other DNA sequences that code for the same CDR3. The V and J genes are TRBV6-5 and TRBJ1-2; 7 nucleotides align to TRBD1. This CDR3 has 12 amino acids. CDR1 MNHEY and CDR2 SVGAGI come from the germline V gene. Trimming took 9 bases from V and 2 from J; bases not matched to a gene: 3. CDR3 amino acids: CASKGANYGYTF. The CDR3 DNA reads TGTGCCAGTAAGGGGGCGAACTATGGCTACACCTTC.

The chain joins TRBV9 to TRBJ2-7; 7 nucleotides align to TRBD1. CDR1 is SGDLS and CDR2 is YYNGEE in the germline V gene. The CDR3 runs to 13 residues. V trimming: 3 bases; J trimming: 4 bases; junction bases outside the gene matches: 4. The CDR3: CASSAETGYEQYF. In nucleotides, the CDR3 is TGTGCCAGCAGCGCCGAGACAGGGTACGAGCAGTACTTC.

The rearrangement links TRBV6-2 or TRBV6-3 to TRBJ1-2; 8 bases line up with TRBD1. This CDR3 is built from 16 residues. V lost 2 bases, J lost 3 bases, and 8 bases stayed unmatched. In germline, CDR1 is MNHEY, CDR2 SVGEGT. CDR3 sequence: CASSYQTGELHYGYTF. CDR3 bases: TGTGCCAGCAGTTACCAGACAGGGGAACTACACTATGGCTACACCTTC.

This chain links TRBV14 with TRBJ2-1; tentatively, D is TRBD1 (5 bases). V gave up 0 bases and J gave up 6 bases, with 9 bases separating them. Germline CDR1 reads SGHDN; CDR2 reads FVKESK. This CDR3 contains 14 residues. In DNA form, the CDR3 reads TGTGCCAGCAGCCAAGATGGCAGGGTCAATGAGCAGTTCTTC. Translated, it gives CASSQDGRVNEQFF. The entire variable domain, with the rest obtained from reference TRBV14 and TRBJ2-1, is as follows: EAGVTQFPSHSVIEKGQTVTLRCDPISGHDNLYWYRRVMGKEIKFLLHFVKESKQDESGMPNNRFLAERTGGTYSTLKVQPAELEDSGVYFCASSQDGRVNEQFFGPGTRLTVL.

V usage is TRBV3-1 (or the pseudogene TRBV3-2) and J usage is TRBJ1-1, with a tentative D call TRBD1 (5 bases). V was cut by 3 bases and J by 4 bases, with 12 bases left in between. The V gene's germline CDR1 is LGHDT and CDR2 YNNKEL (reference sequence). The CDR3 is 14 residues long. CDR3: CASSHSMGLTEAFF. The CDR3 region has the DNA TGTGCCAGCAGCCATTCGATGGGGCTCACTGAAGCTTTCTTT.

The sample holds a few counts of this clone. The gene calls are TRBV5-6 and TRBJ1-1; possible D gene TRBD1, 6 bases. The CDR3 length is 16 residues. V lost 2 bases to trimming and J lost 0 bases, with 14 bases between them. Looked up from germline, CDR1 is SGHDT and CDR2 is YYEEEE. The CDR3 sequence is CASSLYNRDLNTEAFF. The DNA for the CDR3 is TGTGCCAGCAGCTTATACAACAGGGACCTGAACACTGAAGCTTTCTTT.

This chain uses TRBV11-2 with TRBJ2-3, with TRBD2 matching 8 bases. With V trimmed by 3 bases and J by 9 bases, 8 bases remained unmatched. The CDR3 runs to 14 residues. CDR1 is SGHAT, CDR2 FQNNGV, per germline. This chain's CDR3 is CASSLAGTRDTQYF. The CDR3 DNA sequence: TGTGCCAGCAGCTTGGCGGGGACTAGGGACACGCAGTATTTT.

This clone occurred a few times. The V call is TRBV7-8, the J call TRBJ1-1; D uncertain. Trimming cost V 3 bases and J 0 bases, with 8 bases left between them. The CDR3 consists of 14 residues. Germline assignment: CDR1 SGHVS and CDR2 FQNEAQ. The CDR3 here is CASSLRQLNTEAFF. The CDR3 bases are TGTGCCAGCAGCTTGCGGCAGCTGAACACTGAAGCTTTCTTT.

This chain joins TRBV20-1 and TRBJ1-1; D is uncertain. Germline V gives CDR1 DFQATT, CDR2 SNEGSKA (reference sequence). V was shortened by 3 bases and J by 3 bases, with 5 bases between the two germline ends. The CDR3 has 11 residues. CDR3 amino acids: CSASQYTEAFF. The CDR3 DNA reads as TGCAGTGCTAGCCAGTACACTGAAGCTTTCTTT.

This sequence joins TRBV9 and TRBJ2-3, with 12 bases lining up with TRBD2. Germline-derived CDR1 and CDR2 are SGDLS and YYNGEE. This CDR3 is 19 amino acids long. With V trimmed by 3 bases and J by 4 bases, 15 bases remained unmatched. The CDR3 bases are TGTGCCAGCAGCGCATACGGTGCTAGCGGGGGGGCGTGGGCAGATACGCAGTATTTT. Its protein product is CASSAYGASGGAWADTQYF. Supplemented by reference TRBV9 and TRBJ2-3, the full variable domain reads DSGVTQTPKHLITATGQRVTLRCSPRSGDLSVYWYQQSLDQGLQFLIQYYNGEERAKGNILERFSAQQFPDLHSELNLSSLELGDSALYFCASSAYGASGGAWADTQYFGPGTRLTVL.

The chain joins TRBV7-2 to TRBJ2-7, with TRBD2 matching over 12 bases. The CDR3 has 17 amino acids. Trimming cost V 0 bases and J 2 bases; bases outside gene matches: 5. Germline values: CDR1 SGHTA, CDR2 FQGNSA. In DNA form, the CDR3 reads TGTGCCAGCAGCTTAGCCTGGGCTAGCGGGGGGGCCTACGAGCAGTACTTC. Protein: CASSLAWASGGAYEQYF.

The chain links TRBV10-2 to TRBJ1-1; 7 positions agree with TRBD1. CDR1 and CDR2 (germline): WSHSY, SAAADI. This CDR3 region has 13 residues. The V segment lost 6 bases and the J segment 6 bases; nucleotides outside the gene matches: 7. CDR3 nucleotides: TGCGCCAGCAGATCAGGGGGTTTGGCTGAAGCTTTCTTT. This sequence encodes CASRSGGLAEAFF.

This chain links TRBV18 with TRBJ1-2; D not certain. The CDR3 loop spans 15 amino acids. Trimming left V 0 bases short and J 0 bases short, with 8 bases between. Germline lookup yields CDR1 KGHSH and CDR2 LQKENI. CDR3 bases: TGTGCCAGCTCACCACCCTCCTCCTCTAACTATGGCTACACCTTC. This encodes CASSPPSSSNYGYTF. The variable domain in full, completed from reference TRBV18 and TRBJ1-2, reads NAGVMQNPRHLVRRRGQEARLRCSPMKGHSHVYWYRQLPEEGLKFMVYLQKENIIDESGMPKERFSAEFPKEGPSILRIQQVVRGDSAAYFCASSPPSSSNYGYTFGSGTRLTVV.